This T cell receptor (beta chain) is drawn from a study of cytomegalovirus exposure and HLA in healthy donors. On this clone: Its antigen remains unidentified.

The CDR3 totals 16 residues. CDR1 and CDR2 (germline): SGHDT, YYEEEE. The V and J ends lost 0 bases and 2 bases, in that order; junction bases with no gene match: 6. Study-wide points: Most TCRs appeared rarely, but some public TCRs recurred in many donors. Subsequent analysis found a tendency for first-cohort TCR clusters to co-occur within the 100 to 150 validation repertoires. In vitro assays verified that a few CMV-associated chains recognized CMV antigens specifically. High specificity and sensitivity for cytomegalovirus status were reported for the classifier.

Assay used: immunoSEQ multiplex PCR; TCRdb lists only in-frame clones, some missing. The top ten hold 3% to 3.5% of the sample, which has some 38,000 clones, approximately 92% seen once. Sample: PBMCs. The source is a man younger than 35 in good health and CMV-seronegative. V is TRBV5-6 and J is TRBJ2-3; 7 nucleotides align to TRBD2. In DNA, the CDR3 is TGTGCCAGCAGCTTGGTCGGGGGGAGGGCCACAGATACGCAGTATTTT. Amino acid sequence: CASSLVGGRATDTQYF.